The clone carrying this T cell receptor beta chain appeared many times. This record comes from a study of neurological immune-mediated disorders. In TCRdb, the 5' RACE reads were re-called with MiXCR into one record per CDR3 protein. The sample includes about 60,000 distinct CDR3 sequences, around 4% seen only once; the top ten take approximately 1.5%. This CDR3 has 16 residues. Germline V CDR1 and CDR2: SGHRS, YFSETQ. Trimming took off 0 bases at V and 0 bases at J, with 12 bases between the two ends. This chain joins TRBV5-1 and TRBJ1-1; D uncertain. The specimen was PBMCs. This TCR was sampled from a man aged 25 to 40 with multiple sclerosis. CDR3 amino acids: CASSLGHDFMNTEAFF. Written as DNA, the CDR3 is TGCGCCAGCAGCTTGGGACACGACTTCATGAACACTGAAGCTTTCTTT.